This T cell receptor beta chain is from a study of spatial heterogeneity in lung cancer. Overall study context: Within raw reads, each unique TCR and UMI combination appeared on average more than ten times. Whole-study findings and limits: Ubiquitous expanded tumor TCRs were observed in blood more at resection than follow-up.

On each TCR cDNA molecule, a unique molecular identifier was present. TCRdb used MiXCR to reprocess the 5' RACE reads, holding one entry per CDR3 protein. The table shows roughly 40,000 distinct CDR3 sequences, with nearly 7% occurring only once. The table lists this clonotype with many counts. The antigen is not known. Regarding time point: sample taken at primary tumor resection. J was trimmed by 6 bases and V by 5 bases; bases with no gene match: 12. CDR1 MGHDK and CDR2 SYGVNS come from the germline V gene. The CDR3 runs 15 residues. This sequence was found in a female donor with early-stage non-small cell lung cancer. The source material was PBMCs, sampled at surgery. V gene TRBV25-1 combines with J gene TRBJ1-2; 7 positions agree with TRBD1. The CDR3 bases are TGTGCCAGCAGTCCTATCGACAGGGAGGTAGATGGCTACACCTTC. Protein product: CASSPIDREVDGYTF.